The 19 T cell receptor beta chains below come from one sample, sequenced in a study of PD-1 blockade in classical Hodgkin lymphoma. Generated by immunoSEQ multiplex PCR, the TCRdb table keeps only in-frame clones and is missing some. The sample includes approximately 96,000 clones, 93% of them seen just once. Time point described: cycle 4 day 1 (C4D1), after more than five weeks of nivolumab. After autologous stem cell transplantation all patients relapsed, and prior brentuximab vedotin exposure differed between cohorts. The sequences come from peripheral blood mononuclear cells (PBMCs), collected before the fourth cycle of nivolumab. The origin of the receptors is a human donor with classical Hodgkin lymphoma.

The V gene is TRBV9, the J gene TRBJ2-3, with 11 bases matching TRBD2. Trimming took 0 bases from V and 7 from J; bases not matched to a gene: 10. Germline CDR1 reads SGDLS; CDR2 reads YYNGEE. This CDR3 has 17 residues. The chain's CDR3 is CASSVDASGRPSNTQYF. CDR3 nucleotide sequence: TGTGCCAGCAGCGTAGATGCTAGCGGGAGGCCCTCCAATACGCAGTATTTT.

This chain joins TRBV19 and TRBJ2-3; D gene unclear. V shed 5 bases and J shed 0 bases, with 12 bases lying between them. This CDR3 has 15 residues. Germline loops: CDR1 LNHDA, CDR2 SQIVND (reference sequence). The CDR3 DNA sequence: TGTGCCAGTAGTTCTATCGACGGAAGCACAGATACGCAGTATTTT. It codes for CASSSIDGSTDTQYF.

This chain joins TRBV10-3 and TRBJ1-1; D ambiguous. Germline lookup yields CDR1 ENHRY and CDR2 SYGVKD. Trimming stripped 6 bases from V and 1 base from J, with 12 bases between. CDR3 size: 14 residues. CDR3 sequence: CAIRVGSGNTEAFF. The CDR3 DNA is TGTGCCATCAGGGTTGGGTCAGGGAACACTGAAGCTTTCTTT.

The chain combines TRBV11-3 with TRBJ2-7, with unresolved D. Germline CDR1 is SGHNT and CDR2 is YENEEA. The CDR3 consists of 13 residues. Trimming removed 4 bases at V and 5 bases at J, with 12 bases between. The CDR3 spells CASSSGPLNEQYF. CDR3 DNA sequence: TGTGCCAGCAGCTCCGGACCCCTGAACGAGCAGTACTTC.

The chain has TRBV29-1 and TRBJ1-1; maybe TRBD1 (6 bases). The CDR3 sequence is 13 residues long. V lost 2 bases and J lost 4, with 11 bases in between. Germline V gene sequence: CDR1 SQVTM, CDR2 ANQGSEA. The CDR3 here is CSVEKGETTEAFF. The CDR3 region has the DNA TGCAGCGTTGAAAAGGGGGAGACCACTGAAGCTTTCTTT.

The CDR3 DNA reads as TGTGCCAGCAGGGAGTACAGGGGTAGCCAAGAGACCCAGTACTTC. This gives the protein CASREYRGSQETQYF. The genes are TRBV2 and TRBJ2-5, with 7 bases lining up with TRBD1. The V gene's germline CDR1 is SNHLY and CDR2 FYNNEI. This CDR3 spans 15 amino acids. With 6 bases clipped from V and 1 base from J, the junction kept 8 bases outside the gene matches.

V and J are TRBV29-1 and TRBJ1-4; TRBD1 matches 9 bases. Germline-derived CDR1 and CDR2 are SQVTM and ANQGSEA. Losses at the gene ends were 2 bases for V and 7 bases for J; bases not matched to a gene: 5. The CDR3 has 14 amino acids. The CDR3 DNA sequence: TGCAGCGTTGAATTTGAGGGACAGGGTGAAAAACTGTTTTTT. It encodes CSVEFEGQGEKLFF.

The rearrangement uses TRBV9 and TRBJ1-1; 7 nucleotides align to TRBD1. CDR1 is SGDLS, CDR2 YYNGEE, per germline. The J segment lost 10 bases and the V segment lost 0 bases, leaving 12 bases of the junction unmatched. The CDR3 spans 15 residues. CDR3: CASSVEGLGTVGAFF. CDR3 in DNA: TGTGCCAGCAGCGTAGAGGGACTTGGGACAGTAGGAGCTTTCTTT. Full variable domain (outside the CDR3, taken from reference TRBV9 and TRBJ1-1): DSGVTQTPKHLITATGQRVTLRCSPRSGDLSVYWYQQSLDQGLQFLIQYYNGEERAKGNILERFSAQQFPDLHSELNLSSLELGDSALYFCASSVEGLGTVGAFFGQGTRLTVV.

The CDR3 loop reads CASSPGGSGRAYEQFF. The CDR3 DNA follows: TGTGCCAGCAGTCCCGGGGGTAGCGGGAGGGCGTATGAGCAGTTCTTC. V is TRBV28 and J is TRBJ2-1, with 11 bases identical to TRBD2. With V trimmed by 5 bases and J by 8 bases, 11 bases remained unmatched. The CDR3 loop spans 16 amino acids. CDR1 is MDHEN, CDR2 SYDVKM, per germline.

Worth noting for this clone: The identical CDR3 is also encoded by other nucleotide sequences in the sample. The chain links TRBV11-2 to TRBJ2-5, with D uncertain. The germline V gene has CDR1 SGHAT and CDR2 FQNNGV. The V and J ends lost 1 base and 5 bases respectively, with 2 bases between them. The CDR3 runs 11 residues. The CDR3 loop reads CASSLGETQYF. The CDR3 DNA reads TGTGCCAGCAGCTTAGGGGAGACCCAGTACTTC.

This chain links TRBV7-7 with TRBJ2-2; D gene uncertain. CDR3 length: 13 residues. The germline V gene has CDR1 SSHAT and CDR2 FNYEAQ (reference sequence). V was cut by 1 base and J by 7 bases, with 7 bases left in between. Written as DNA, the CDR3 is TGTGCCAGCAGCTTAGATGTAGACGGGGAGCTGTTTTTT. Its protein product is CASSLDVDGELFF.

The chain employs TRBV7-3 and TRBJ2-2; the D is unclear. This CDR3 has 13 residues. Trimming cost V 2 bases and J 4 bases, with 5 bases left between them. Germline values: CDR1 SGHTA, CDR2 FQGTGA. This chain's CDR3 is CASSLPITGELFF. CDR3 nucleotide sequence: TGTGCCAGCAGCTTACCTATCACCGGGGAGCTGTTTTTT.

The chain employs TRBV21-1 and TRBJ1-2. TRBV21-1 is a known pseudogene. There are 15 residues in the CDR3. This CDR3 is CASSKAPVWGYGYTF. The CDR3 region has the DNA TGTGCCAGCAGCAAAGCCCCGGTTTGGGGTTATGGCTACACCTTC.

The chain links TRBV9 to TRBJ2-5, with D unclear. This CDR3 is 14 amino acids long. V was shortened by 2 bases and J by 1 base, with 9 bases between the two germline ends. Germline V gene lookup returns CDR1 SGDLS and CDR2 YYNGEE. CDR3 region: CASSVAEFQETQYF. The CDR3 nucleotides are TGTGCCAGCAGCGTCGCAGAGTTCCAAGAGACCCAGTACTTC.

The chain couples TRBV27 to TRBJ2-7; 10 bases agree with TRBD1. The CDR3 extends over 14 amino acids. J lost 3 bases, V lost 4 bases, and 3 bases had no gene match. Per the germline V gene, CDR1 is MNHEY and CDR2 is SMNVEV (reference sequence). CDR3 sequence reads: CASSWGTGDYEQYF. As DNA, the CDR3 is TGTGCCAGCAGTTGGGGGACAGGGGACTACGAGCAGTACTTC.

The chain carries TRBV2 and TRBJ1-2; 7 bases map to TRBD1. CDR1 and CDR2 (germline): SNHLY, FYNNEI. The CDR3 totals 14 residues. Trimming cost V 4 bases and J 0 bases; bases outside gene matches: 2. The CDR3 loop is CASSGDSANYGYTF. The CDR3 DNA reads as TGTGCCAGCAGTGGGGACAGTGCTAACTATGGCTACACCTTC.

The rearrangement joins TRBV30 to TRBJ2-5, with 9 bases that match TRBD2. J was trimmed by 5 bases and V by 3 bases; bases with no gene match: 10. Germline lookup yields CDR1 GTSNPN and CDR2 SVGIG (reference sequence). CDR3 length: 15 residues. The CDR3 DNA sequence: TGTGCCTGGAGCAAACTAGCGGGTCGGGGGGAGACCCAGTACTTC. Translated: CAWSKLAGRGETQYF.

The V and J genes are TRBV25-1 and TRBJ2-5, with TRBD2 matching 7 bases. V dropped 8 bases and J dropped 5; count of bases not matched to a gene: 8. CDR1 and CDR2 (germline): MGHDK, SYGVNS. The CDR3 is 13 amino acids. This CDR3 reads CASALGLTETQYF. The DNA for the CDR3 is TGTGCCAGCGCCCTGGGACTAACGGAGACCCAGTACTTC. Based on the CDR3 plus reference TRBV25-1 and TRBJ2-5, the full variable domain is EADIYQTPRYLVIGTGKKITLECSQTMGHDKMYWYQQDPGMELHLIHYSYGVNSTEKGDLSSESTVSRIRTEHFPLTLESARPSHTSQYLCASALGLTETQYFGPGTRLLVL.

This chain connects TRBV6-5 to TRBJ1-5, with D uncertain. The germline CDR1 and CDR2 sequences are MNHEY and SVGAGI. V was clipped by 4 bases and J by 3 bases, with 16 bases between them. The CDR3 covers 16 residues. The CDR3 sequence is CASSLFRNPPNQPQHF. CDR3 coding DNA: TGTGCCAGCAGTTTGTTTAGAAACCCCCCCAATCAGCCCCAGCATTTT.